One and the same sample provided the 10 T cell receptor beta chains below, sequenced in a study of T cell responses to AZD1222 COVID-19 vaccine. The protocol was immunoSEQ multiplex PCR, while the TCRdb copy is restricted to in-frame clones and leaves out a portion. The table records 140,000 to 150,000 clones, 75% to 85% of them present only once. This specimen was peripheral blood, taken on day 0 of MenACWY control vaccination. The receptors come from an adult in good health.

The J gene is TRBJ2-1, the V gene TRBV4-2; 7 bases align to TRBD1. The CDR3 covers 16 residues. Per the germline V gene, CDR1 is LGHNA and CDR2 is YNFKEQ. Losses at the gene ends were 6 bases for V and 0 bases for J; bases not matched to a gene: 8. In DNA, the CDR3 is TGTGCCAGCAGTCAAACTTCAGGGGGCTCCTACAATGAGCAGTTCTTC. Its translation: CASSQTSGGSYNEQFF.

The chain recombines TRBV10-3 with TRBJ2-1, with a weak D call TRBD1 (6 bases). Germline-derived CDR1 and CDR2 are ENHRY and SYGVKD. The CDR3 extends over 14 amino acids. Trimming removed 6 bases at V and 8 bases at J, with 17 bases between. CDR3 bases: TGTGCCATCAGCACCCAAGCAGGGGTCGATGAGCAGTTCTTC. Translation: CAISTQAGVDEQFF.

The chain carries TRBV5-1 and TRBJ1-6; TRBD1 might be the D (6 bases). Germline CDR1 reads SGHRS; CDR2 reads YFSETQ. Trimming removed 4 bases at V and 8 bases at J, with 13 bases between. The CDR3 is 14 residues long. The CDR3 is CASSPTGIDSPLHF. The CDR3 DNA reads TGCGCCAGCAGCCCCACAGGGATCGATTCACCCCTCCACTTT. The whole variable domain, remainder taken from reference TRBV5-1 and TRBJ1-6, is KAGVTQTPRYLIKTRGQQVTLSCSPISGHRSVSWYQQTPGQGLQFLFEYFSETQRNKGNFPGRFSGRQFSNSRSEMNVSTLELGDSALYLCASSPTGIDSPLHFGNGTRLTVT.

V is TRBV19 and J is TRBJ2-7; 9 bases map to TRBD1. This CDR3 spans 15 amino acids. The junction had 5 bases not matched to a gene; V was cut back by 4 bases and J by 1 base. CDR1 is LNHDA, CDR2 SQIVND, per germline (reference sequence). CDR3 protein: CASSRTGGVSYEQYF. The CDR3 DNA is TGTGCCAGTAGTAGAACAGGGGGCGTATCCTACGAGCAGTACTTC.

This chain uses TRBV29-1 with TRBJ1-1; no definite D call. Germline V gene lookup returns CDR1 SQVTM and CDR2 ANQGSEA. Deletions cut 4 bases from V and 11 bases from J, with 17 bases between. The CDR3 is 12 residues long. The CDR3 DNA is TGCAGCGTTGTGTCGGCGGGCCTCGCCGCTTTCTTT. Translation gives CSVVSAGLAAFF. Full variable domain (outside the CDR3, taken from reference TRBV29-1 and TRBJ1-1): SAVISQKPSRDICQRGTSLTIQCQVDSQVTMMFWYRQQPGQSLTLIATANQGSEATYESGFVIDKFPISRPNLTFSTLTVSNMSPEDSSIYLCSVVSAGLAAFFGQGTRLTVV.

The gene calls are TRBV6-1 and TRBJ2-7; D assignment may be TRBD1 or TRBD2 (6 bases each). The CDR3 runs to 16 residues. Trimming left V 2 bases short and J 5 bases short, with 19 bases between. In germline, CDR1 is MNHNS, CDR2 SASEGT. CDR3 amino acids: CASSELGGSQSNEQYF. In nucleotides, the CDR3 is TGTGCCAGCAGTGAATTAGGGGGGTCGCAAAGTAACGAGCAGTACTTC.

The rearrangement joins TRBV1 to TRBJ1-5. TRBV1 is noted as a pseudogene. The CDR3 runs to 17 residues. CDR3 residues: CTSSQELSGRDNQPQHF. DNA of the CDR3: TGCACCAGCAGCCAAGAACTTTCCGGCCGGGACAATCAGCCCCAGCATTTT.

This sequence joins TRBV4-1 and TRBJ2-7, with TRBD2 matching 9 bases. CDR3 length: 16 amino acids. Trimming cost V 3 bases and J 1 base; bases outside gene matches: 7. Germline loops: CDR1 MGHRA, CDR2 YSYEKL. CDR3: CASSHRSGGQSYEQYV. The CDR3, as DNA: TGCGCCAGCAGCCACCGTAGCGGGGGCCAGTCCTACGAGCAGTACGTC.

This rearrangement joins TRBV5-4 to TRBJ2-3; possibly TRBD1 for D (5 bases). Germline CDR1 SGHNT, CDR2 YYREEE (reference sequence). The CDR3 extends over 15 amino acids. V was trimmed by 0 bases and J by 2 bases, leaving 10 bases between them. Here the CDR3 reads CASSLGGALTDTQYF. CDR3 coding DNA: TGTGCCAGCAGCTTGGGTGGGGCCCTCACAGATACGCAGTATTTT. The full variable domain, rest sourced from reference TRBV5-4 and TRBJ2-3, is ETGVTQSPTHLIKTRGQQVTLRCSSQSGHNTVSWYQQALGQGPQFIFQYYREEENGRGNFPPRFSGLQFPNYSSELNVNALELDDSALYLCASSLGGALTDTQYFGPGTRLTVL.

The chain carries TRBV4-2 and TRBJ2-4; the D gene is possibly TRBD1 (5 bases). There are 18 residues in the CDR3. Germline V gene data show CDR1 as LGHNA and CDR2 as YNFKEQ. V lost 1 base to trimming and J lost 5 bases, with 21 bases between them. CDR3 nucleotides: TGTGCCAGCAGCCAAGCCCGCGTCAGGGCGCAGCTACAAAACATTCAGTACTTC. Amino acid sequence: CASSQARVRAQLQNIQYF.